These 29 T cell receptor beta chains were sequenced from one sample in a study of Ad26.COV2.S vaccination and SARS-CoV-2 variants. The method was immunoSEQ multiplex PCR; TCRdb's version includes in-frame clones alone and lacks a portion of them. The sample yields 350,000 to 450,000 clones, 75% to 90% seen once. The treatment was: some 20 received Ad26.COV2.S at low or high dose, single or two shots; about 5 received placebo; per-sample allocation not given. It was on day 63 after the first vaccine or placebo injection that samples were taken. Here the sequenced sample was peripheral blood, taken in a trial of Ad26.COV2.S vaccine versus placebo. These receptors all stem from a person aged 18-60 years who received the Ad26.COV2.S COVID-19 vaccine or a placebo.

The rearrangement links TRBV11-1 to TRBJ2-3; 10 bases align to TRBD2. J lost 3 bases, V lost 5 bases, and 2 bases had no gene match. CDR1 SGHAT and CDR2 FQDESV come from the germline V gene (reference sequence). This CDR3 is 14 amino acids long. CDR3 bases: TGTGCCAGCAGCCGAGCGGGAGGGACAGATACGCAGTATTTT. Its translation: CASSRAGGTDTQYF.

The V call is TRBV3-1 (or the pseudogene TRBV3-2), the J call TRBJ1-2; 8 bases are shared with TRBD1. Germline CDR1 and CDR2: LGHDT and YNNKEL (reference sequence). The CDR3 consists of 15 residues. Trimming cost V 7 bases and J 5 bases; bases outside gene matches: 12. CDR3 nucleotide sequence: TGTGCCAGCACCGGACAGGGCCAAGGAGGTTATGGCTACACCTTC. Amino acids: CASTGQGQGGYGYTF.

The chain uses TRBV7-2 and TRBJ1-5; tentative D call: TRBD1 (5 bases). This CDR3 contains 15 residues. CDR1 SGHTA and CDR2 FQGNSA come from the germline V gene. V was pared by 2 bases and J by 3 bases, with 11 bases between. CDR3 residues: CASSLQPGSNQPQHF. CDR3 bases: TGTGCCAGCAGCTTACAGCCAGGGTCCAATCAGCCCCAGCATTTT. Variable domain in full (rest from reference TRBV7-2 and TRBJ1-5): GAGVSQSPSNKVTEKGKDVELRCDPISGHTALYWYRQSLGQGLEFLIYFQGNSAPDKSGLPSDRFSAERTGGSVSTLTIQRTQQEDSAVYLCASSLQPGSNQPQHFGDGTRLSIL.

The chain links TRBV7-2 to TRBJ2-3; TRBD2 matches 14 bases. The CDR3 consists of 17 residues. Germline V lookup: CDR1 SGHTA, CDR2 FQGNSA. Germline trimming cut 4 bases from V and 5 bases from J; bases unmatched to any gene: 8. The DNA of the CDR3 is TGTGCCAGCAGCTCCCACATTGGACTAGCGGGAGGAGATACGCAGTATTTT. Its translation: CASSSHIGLAGGDTQYF.

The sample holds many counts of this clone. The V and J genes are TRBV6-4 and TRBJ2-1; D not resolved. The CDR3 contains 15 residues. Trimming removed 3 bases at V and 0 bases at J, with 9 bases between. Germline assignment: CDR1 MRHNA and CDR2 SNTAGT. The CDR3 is CASSEGENSYNEQFF. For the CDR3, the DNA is TGTGCCAGCAGTGAAGGCGAGAACTCCTACAATGAGCAGTTCTTC.

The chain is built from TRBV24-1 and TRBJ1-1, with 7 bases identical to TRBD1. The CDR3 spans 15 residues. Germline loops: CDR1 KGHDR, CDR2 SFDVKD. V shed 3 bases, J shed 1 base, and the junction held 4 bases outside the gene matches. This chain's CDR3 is CATSDPRQGNTEAFF. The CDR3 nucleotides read TGTGCCACCAGTGATCCCCGACAGGGGAACACTGAAGCTTTCTTT.

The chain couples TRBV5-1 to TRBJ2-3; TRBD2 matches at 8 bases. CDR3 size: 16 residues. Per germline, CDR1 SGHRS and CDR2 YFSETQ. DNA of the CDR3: TGCCCCCGCCGCCGGGCCGGGGGGGGATTGGTAGATACGCAGTATTTT. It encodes CPRRRAGGGLVDTQYF.

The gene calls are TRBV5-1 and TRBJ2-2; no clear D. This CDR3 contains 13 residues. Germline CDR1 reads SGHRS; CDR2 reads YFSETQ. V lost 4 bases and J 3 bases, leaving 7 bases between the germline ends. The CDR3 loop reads CASSATDTGELFF. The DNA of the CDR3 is TGCGCCAGCAGCGCAACAGACACCGGGGAGCTGTTTTTT. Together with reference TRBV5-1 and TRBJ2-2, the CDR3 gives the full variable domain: KAGVTQTPRYLIKTRGQQVTLSCSPISGHRSVSWYQQTPGQGLQFLFEYFSETQRNKGNFPGRFSGRQFSNSRSEMNVSTLELGDSALYLCASSATDTGELFFGEGSRLTVL.

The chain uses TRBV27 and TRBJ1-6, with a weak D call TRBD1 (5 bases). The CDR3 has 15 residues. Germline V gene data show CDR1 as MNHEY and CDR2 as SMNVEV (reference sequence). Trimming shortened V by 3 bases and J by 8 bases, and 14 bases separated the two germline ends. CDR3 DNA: TGTGCCAGCAGTTTTTTGGGGCAGGCCTATTCACCCCTCCACTTT. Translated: CASSFLGQAYSPLHF.

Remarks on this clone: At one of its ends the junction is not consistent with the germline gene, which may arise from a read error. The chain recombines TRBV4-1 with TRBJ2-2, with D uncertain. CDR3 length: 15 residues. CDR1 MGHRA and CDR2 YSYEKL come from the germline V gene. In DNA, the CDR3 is TGCGCCAGCAGCCAAGGGTCTGAGAACCCCGGGGAGCTGTTTTTT. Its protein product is CASSQGSENPGELFF.

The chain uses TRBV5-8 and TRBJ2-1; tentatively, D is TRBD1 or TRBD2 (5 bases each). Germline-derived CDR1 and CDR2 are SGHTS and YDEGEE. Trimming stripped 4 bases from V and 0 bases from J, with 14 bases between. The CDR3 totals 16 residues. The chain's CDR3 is CASSTLGRSSYNEQFF. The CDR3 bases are TGTGCCAGCAGCACCCTGGGACGGAGCTCCTACAATGAGCAGTTCTTC.

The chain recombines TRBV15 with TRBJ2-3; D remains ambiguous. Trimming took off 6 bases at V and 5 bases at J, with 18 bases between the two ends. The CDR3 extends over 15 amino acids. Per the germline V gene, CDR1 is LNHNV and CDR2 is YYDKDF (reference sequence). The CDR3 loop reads CATRLSAAMGDTQYF. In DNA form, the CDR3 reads TGTGCCACCAGGTTATCAGCCGCCATGGGAGATACGCAGTATTTT.

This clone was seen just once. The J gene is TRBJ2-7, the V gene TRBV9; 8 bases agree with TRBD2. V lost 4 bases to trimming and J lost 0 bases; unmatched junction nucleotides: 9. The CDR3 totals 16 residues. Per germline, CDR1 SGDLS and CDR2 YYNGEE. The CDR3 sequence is CASSPLSGSISYEQYF. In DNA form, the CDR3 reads TGTGCCAGCAGCCCTCTCAGCGGGAGCATCTCCTACGAGCAGTACTTC.

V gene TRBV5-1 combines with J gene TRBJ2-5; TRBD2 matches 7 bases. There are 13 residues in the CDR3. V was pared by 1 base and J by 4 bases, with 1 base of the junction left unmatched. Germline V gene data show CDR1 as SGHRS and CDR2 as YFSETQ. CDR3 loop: CASSLRLAETQYF. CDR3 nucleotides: TGCGCCAGCAGCTTGCGACTAGCAGAGACCCAGTACTTC.

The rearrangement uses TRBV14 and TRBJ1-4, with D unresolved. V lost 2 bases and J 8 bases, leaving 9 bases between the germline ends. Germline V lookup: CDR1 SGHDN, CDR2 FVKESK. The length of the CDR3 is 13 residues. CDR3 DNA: TGTGCCAGCAGCCAACCGGACGGGGAAAAACTGTTTTTT. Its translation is CASSQPDGEKLFF.

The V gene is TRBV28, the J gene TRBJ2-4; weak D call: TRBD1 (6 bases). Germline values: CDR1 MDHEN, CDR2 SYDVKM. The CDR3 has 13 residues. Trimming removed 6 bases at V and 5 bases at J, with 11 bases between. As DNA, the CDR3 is TGTGCCAGCAGAGCCAGGGGAGAAAACATTCAGTACTTC. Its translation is CASRARGENIQYF. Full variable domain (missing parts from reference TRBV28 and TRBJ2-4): DVKVTQSSRYLVKRTGEKVFLECVQDMDHENMFWYRQDPGLGLRLIYFSYDVKMKEKGDIPEGYSVSREKKERFSLILESASTNQTSMYLCASRARGENIQYFGAGTRLSVL.

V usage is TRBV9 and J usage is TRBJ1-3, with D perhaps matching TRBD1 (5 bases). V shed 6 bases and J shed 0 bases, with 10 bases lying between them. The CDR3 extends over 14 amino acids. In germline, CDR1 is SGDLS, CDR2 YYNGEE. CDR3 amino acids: CASNGGLSGNTIYF. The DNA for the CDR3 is TGTGCCAGCAATGGGGGTCTCTCTGGAAACACCATATATTTT.

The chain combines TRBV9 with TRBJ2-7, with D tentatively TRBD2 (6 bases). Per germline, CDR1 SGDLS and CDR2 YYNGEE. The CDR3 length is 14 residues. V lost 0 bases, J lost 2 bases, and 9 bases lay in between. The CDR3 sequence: CASSVEEGPYEQYF. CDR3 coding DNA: TGTGCCAGCAGCGTAGAGGAGGGGCCCTACGAGCAGTACTTC.

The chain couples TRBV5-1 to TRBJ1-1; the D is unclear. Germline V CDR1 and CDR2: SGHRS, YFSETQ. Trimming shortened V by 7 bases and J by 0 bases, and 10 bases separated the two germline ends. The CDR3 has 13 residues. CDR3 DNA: TGCGCCAGCGCTAAGATCATGAACACTGAAGCTTTCTTT. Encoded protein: CASAKIMNTEAFF.

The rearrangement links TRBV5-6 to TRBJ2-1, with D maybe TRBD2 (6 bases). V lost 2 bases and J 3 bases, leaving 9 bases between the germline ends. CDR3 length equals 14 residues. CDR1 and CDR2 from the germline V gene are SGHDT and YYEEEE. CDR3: CASSFSGLYNEQFF. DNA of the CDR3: TGTGCCAGCAGCTTTTCGGGACTCTACAATGAGCAGTTCTTC. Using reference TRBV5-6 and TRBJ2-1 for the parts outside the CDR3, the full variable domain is DAGVTQSPTHLIKTRGQQVTLRCSPKSGHDTVSWYQQALGQGPQFIFQYYEEEERQRGNFPDRFSGHQFPNYSSELNVNALLLGDSALYLCASSFSGLYNEQFFGPGTRLTVL.

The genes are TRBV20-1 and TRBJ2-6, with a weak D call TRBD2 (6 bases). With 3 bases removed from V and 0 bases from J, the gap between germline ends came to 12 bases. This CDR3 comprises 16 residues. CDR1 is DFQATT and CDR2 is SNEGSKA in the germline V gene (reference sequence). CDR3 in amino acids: CSASVRELSGANVLTF. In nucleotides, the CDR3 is TGCAGTGCTAGTGTACGGGAGCTCTCTGGGGCCAACGTCCTGACTTTC.

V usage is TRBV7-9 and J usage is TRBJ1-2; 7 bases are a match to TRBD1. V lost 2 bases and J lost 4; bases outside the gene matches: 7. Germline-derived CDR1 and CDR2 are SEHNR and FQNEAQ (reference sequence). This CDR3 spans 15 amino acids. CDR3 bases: TGTGCCAGCAGCTTATTTGACAGGGAACCCTATGGCTACACCTTC. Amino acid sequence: CASSLFDREPYGYTF. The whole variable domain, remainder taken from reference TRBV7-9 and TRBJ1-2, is DTGVSQNPRHKITKRGQNVTFRCDPISEHNRLYWYRQTLGQGPEFLTYFQNEAQLEKSRLLSDRFSAERPKGSFSTLEIQRTEQGDSAMYLCASSLFDREPYGYTFGSGTRLTVV.

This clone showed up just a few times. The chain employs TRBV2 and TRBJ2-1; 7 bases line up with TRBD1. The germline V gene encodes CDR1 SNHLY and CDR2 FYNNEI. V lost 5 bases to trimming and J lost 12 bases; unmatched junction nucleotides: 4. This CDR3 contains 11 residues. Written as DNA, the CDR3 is TGTGCCAGCAGTAAGACAGGGACGCAGTTCTTC. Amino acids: CASSKTGTQFF.

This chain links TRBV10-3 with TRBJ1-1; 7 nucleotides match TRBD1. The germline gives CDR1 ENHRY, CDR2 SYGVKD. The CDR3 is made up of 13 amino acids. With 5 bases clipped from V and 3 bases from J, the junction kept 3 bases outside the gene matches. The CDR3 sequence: CAISQTGDTEAFF. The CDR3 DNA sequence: TGTGCCATCAGTCAAACAGGGGACACTGAAGCTTTCTTT.

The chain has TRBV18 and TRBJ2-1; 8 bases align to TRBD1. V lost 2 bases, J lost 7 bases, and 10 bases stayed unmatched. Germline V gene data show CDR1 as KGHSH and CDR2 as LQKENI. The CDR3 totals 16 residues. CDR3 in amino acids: CASSPRKAGGENEQFF. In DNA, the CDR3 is TGTGCCAGCTCACCAAGGAAAGCAGGGGGCGAGAATGAGCAGTTCTTC.

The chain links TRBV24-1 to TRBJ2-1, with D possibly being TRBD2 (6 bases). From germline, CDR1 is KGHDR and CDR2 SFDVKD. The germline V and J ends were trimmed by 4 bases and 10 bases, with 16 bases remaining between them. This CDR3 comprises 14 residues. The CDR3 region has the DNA TGTGCCACCAGTGAAGTGGGAGCTGCGGGGGAGCAGTTCTTC. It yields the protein CATSEVGAAGEQFF.

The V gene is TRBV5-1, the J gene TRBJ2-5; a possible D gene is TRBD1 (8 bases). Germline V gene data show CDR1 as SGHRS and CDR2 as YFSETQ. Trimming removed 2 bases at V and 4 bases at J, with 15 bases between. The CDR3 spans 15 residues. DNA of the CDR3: TGCGCCAGCAGCTTTACAGGGGGGGCCGGAGAGACCCAGTACTTC. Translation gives CASSFTGGAGETQYF.

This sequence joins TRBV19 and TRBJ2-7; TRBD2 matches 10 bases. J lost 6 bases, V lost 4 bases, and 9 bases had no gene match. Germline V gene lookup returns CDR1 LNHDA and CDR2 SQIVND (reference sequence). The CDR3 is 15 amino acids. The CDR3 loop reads CASSTKAGGPFEQYF. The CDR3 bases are TGTGCCAGTAGTACGAAAGCGGGAGGGCCCTTCGAGCAGTACTTC.

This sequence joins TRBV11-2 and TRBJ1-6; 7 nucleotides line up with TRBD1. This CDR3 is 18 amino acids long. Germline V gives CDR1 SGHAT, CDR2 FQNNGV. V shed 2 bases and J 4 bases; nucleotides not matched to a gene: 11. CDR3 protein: CASSLPHATGPYNSPLHF. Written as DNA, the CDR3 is TGTGCCAGCAGCTTACCGCATGCGACAGGGCCGTATAATTCACCCCTCCACTTT.